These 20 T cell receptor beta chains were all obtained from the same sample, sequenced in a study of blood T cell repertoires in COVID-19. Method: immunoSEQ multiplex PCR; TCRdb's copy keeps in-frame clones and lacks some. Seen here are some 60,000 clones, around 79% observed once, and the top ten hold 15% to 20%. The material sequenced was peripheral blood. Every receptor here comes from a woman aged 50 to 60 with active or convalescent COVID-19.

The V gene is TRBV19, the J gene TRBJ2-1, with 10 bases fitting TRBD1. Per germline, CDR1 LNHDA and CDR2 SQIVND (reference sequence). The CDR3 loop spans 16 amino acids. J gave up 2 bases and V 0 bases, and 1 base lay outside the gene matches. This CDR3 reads CASSIDGTGAYNEQFF. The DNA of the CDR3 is TGTGCCAGTAGTATAGATGGGACAGGGGCCTACAATGAGCAGTTCTTC.

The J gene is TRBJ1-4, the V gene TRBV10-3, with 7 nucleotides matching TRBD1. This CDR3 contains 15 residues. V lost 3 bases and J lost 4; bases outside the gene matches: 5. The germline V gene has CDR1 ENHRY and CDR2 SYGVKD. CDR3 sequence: CAISETRQGNEKLFF. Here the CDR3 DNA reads TGTGCCATCAGTGAAACAAGACAGGGTAATGAAAAACTGTTTTTT.

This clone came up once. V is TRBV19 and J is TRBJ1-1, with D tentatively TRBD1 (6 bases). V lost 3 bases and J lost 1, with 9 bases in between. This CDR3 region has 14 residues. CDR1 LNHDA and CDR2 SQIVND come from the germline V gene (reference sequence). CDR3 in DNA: TGTGCCAGTAGTATGGGACAATGGAACACTGAAGCTTTCTTT. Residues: CASSMGQWNTEAFF.

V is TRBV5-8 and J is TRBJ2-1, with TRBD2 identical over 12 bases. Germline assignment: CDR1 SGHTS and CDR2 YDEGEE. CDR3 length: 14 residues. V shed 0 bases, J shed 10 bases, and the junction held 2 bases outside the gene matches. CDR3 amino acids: CASSLELAGGEQFF. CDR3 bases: TGTGCCAGCAGCTTGGAACTAGCGGGAGGCGAGCAGTTCTTC.

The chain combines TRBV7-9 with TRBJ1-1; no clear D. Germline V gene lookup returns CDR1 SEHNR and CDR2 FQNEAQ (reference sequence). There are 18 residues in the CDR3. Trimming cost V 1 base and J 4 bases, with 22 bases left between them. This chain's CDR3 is CASSLDVEVWGGSTEAFF. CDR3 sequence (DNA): TGTGCCAGCAGCTTAGACGTGGAGGTGTGGGGAGGGAGCACTGAAGCTTTCTTT.

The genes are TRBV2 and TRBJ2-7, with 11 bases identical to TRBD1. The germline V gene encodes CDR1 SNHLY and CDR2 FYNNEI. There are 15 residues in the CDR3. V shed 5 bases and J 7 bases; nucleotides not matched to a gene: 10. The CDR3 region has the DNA TGTGCCAGCAGTACGAGAGGACAGGGGGCGTGGGAGCAGTACTTC. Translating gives CASSTRGQGAWEQYF.

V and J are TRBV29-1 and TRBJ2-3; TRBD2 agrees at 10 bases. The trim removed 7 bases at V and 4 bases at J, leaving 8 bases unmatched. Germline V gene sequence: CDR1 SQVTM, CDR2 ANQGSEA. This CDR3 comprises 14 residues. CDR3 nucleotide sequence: TGCAGCGGAAGGCGGCTAGCGGGAGCAGATACGCAGTATTTT. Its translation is CSGRRLAGADTQYF.

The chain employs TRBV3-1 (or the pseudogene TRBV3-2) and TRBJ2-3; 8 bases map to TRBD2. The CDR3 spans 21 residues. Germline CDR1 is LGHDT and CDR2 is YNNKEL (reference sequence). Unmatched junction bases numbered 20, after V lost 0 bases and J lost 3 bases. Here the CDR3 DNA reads TGTGCCAGCAGCCAAGAATGGTTGGTTGCGTACCCGGGACTAGGGACAGATACGCAGTATTTT. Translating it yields CASSQEWLVAYPGLGTDTQYF.

In DNA, the CDR3 is TGCGCCAGCAGCGTGGGTACTTCCTATGAAAAACTGTTTTTT. This translates into CASSVGTSYEKLFF. The chain employs TRBV5-1 and TRBJ1-4; D gene uncertain. The CDR3 is made up of 14 amino acids. CDR1 is SGHRS, CDR2 YFSETQ, per germline. Trimming removed 4 bases from V and 6 bases from J, with 13 bases in between.

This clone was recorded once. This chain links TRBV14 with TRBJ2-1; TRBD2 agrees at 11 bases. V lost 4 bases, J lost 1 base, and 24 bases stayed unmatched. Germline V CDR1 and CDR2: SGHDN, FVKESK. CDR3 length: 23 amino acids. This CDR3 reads CASSLSPRGRVLAGEVSYNEQFF. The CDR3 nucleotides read TGTGCCAGCAGCCTAAGTCCCAGGGGCAGAGTACTAGCGGGAGAAGTATCCTACAATGAGCAGTTCTTC.

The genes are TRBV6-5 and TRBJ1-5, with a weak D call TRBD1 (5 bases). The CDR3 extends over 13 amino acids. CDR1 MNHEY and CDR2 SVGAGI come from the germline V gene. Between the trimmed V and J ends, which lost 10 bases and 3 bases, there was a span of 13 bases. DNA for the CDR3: TGTGCCACCGGACAAACCCACAATCAGCCCCAGCATTTT. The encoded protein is CATGQTHNQPQHF.

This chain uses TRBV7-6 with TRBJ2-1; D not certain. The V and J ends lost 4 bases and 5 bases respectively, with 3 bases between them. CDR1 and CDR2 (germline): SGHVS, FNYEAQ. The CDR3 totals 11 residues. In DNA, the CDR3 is TGTGCCAGCAGCTCAAACAATGAGCAGTTCTTC. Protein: CASSSNNEQFF.

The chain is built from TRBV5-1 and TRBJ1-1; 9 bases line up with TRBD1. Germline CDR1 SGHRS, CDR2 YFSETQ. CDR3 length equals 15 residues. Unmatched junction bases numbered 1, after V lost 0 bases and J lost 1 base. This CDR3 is CASSLGQGGNTEAFF. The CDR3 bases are TGCGCCAGCAGCTTGGGACAGGGGGGGAACACTGAAGCTTTCTTT.

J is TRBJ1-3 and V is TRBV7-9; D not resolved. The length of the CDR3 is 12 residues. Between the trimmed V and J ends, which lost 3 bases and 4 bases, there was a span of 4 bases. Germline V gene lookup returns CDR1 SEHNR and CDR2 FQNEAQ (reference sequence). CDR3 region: CASSLTGNTIYF. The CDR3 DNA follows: TGTGCCAGCAGCTTGACAGGAAACACCATATATTTT.

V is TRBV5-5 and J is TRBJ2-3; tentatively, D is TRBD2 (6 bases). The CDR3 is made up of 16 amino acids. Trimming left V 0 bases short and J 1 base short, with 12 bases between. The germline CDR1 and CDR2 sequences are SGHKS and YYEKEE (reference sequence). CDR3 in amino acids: CASSLGGGRGTDTQYF. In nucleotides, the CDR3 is TGTGCCAGCAGCTTGGGGGGAGGCAGGGGCACAGATACGCAGTATTTT. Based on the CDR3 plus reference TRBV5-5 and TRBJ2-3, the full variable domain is DAGVTQSPTHLIKTRGQQVTLRCSPISGHKSVSWYQQVLGQGPQFIFQYYEKEERGRGNFPDRFSARQFPNYSSELNVNALLLGDSALYLCASSLGGGRGTDTQYFGPGTRLTVL.

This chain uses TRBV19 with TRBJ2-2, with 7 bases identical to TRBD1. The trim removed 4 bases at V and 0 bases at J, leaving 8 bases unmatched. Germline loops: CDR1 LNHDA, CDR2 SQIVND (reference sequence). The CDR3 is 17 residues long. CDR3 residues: CASSKSRQGTNTGELFF. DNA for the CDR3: TGTGCCAGTAGTAAATCCCGACAGGGCACGAACACCGGGGAGCTGTTTTTT.

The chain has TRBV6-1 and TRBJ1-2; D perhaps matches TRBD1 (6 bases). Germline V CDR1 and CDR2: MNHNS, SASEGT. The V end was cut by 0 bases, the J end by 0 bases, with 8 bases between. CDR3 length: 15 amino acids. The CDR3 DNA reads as TGTGCCAGCAGTGAAGCTACAGGGCCTAACTATGGCTACACCTTC. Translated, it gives CASSEATGPNYGYTF.

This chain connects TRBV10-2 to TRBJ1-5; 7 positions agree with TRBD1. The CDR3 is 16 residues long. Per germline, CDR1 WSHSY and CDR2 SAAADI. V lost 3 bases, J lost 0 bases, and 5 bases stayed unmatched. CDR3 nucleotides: TGCGCCAGCAGTGAACGGACAGGTTATAGCAATCAGCCCCAGCATTTT. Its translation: CASSERTGYSNQPQHF.

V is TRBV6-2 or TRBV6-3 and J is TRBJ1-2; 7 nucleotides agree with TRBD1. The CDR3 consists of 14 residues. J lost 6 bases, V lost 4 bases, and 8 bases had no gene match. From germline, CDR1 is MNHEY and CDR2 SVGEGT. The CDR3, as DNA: TGTGCCAGCAGTTCCCCGGGACAGAGCCATGGCTACACCTTC. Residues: CASSSPGQSHGYTF.

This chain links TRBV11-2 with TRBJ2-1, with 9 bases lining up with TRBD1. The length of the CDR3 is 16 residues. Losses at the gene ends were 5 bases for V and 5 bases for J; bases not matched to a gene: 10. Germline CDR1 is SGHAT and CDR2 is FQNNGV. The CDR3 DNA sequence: TGTGCCAGCAGCCTCCTAACAGGGGGCGCGAACAATGAGCAGTTCTTC. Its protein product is CASSLLTGGANNEQFF. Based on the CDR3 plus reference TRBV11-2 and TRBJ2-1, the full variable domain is EAGVAQSPRYKIIEKRQSVAFWCNPISGHATLYWYQQILGQGPKLLIQFQNNGVVDDSQLPKDRFSAERLKGVDSTLKIQPAKLEDSAVYLCASSLLTGGANNEQFFGPGTRLTVL.